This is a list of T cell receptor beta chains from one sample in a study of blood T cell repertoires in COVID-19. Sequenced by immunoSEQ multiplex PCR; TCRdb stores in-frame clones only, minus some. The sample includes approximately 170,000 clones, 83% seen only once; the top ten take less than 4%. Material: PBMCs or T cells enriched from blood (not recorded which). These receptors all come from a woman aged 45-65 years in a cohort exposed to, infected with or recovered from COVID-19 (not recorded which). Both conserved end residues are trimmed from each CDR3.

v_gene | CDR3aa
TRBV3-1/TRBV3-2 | ASSQVAHEQY
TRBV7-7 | ASSLDNNQPQH
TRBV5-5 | ASSGQVNMNTEAF
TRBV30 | AWIVLGQGGINEKLF
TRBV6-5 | ASSYMGQQNTGELF
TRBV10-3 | AISEGTGENEKLF
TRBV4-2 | ASSQTFNSPLH
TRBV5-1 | ASRRATTNEKLF
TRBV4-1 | ASSLTRQYMNTEAF
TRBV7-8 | ASSYRGVETQY
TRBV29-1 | SVELDSAQPQH
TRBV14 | ASSPPLLAGGLPDTQY
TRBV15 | ATSRAQGNTGELF
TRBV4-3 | ASSQHPGQALNQPQH
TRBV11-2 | ASSLGAGPQETQY
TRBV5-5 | ASSPTGLANYGYT
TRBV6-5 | ASGPEETQY
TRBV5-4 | ASSRAGDFTYEQY
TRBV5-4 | ASSADREARYT
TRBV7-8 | ASSLEFRGPYEQY
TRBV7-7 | ASSLGTANEQF
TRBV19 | ASSSRDRVYNEQF
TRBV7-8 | ASSLGRKNTEAF
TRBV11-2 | ASSLSGRETQY
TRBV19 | ASTTGTAGGRGYT
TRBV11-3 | ASSLGEFHTQY
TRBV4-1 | ASSPRQIQETQY
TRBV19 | ASSNGRADTQY
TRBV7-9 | ASSHGTSDSYEQY
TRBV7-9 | ASSLGEVTEAF
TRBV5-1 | ASSRQTGTVDTEAF
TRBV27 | ASSFQKNTEAF
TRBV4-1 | ASSPLTGAGNTIY
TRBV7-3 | ASSGGDTDTQY
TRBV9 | ASSVDPSGRYEQY
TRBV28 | ASRLVLDSPLH
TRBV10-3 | AISVSGRGVGTGELF
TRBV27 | ASSPNYRGGGTDTQY
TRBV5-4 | ASSLATSGMYNEQF
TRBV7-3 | ASSPDPPLYREVTQY
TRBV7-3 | ASSRVGGTANTGELF
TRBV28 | ASSQIRTVASSYEQY
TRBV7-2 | ASSSGGARETQY
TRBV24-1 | ATWTGNGYT
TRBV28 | ASSPLQGVTYNEQF
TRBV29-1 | SADRDGGKLF
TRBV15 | ATSRDRGRGLYEQY
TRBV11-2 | ASRRTGADTGELF
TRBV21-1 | ASSKGSRVRASTEAF
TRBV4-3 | ASSQDHGTGGPLT
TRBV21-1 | ASSLGNREGKNIQY
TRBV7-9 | ASSLVAGSYEQY
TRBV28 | ASHETPPGNTIY
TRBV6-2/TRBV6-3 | ASSPRLSTDTQY